The 14 T cell receptor beta chains in this list originate from one sample, sequenced in a study of blood T cell repertoires in COVID-19. Measured with immunoSEQ multiplex PCR; TCRdb has only the in-frame clones, and not every one. The profile covers about 81,000 clones, with over 70% appearing a single time and 4% to 5% taken by the ten largest. Input material: peripheral blood. All receptors come from a woman aged 45 to 65 with acute or convalescent COVID-19.

The genes are TRBV7-2 and TRBJ1-2, with unresolved D. There are 14 residues in the CDR3. Germline CDR1 and CDR2: SGHTA and FQGNSA. The V gene lost 6 bases and the J gene lost 0 bases, with 11 bases spanning the gap. The CDR3: CASSSDLANYGYTF. CDR3 coding DNA: TGTGCCAGCAGTTCAGACTTAGCTAACTATGGCTACACCTTC.

This clone was seen only once. CDR3 residues: CASTPNRGYNSPLHF. In DNA form, the CDR3 reads TGTGCCAGCACCCCAAACAGGGGCTATAATTCACCCCTCCACTTT. The genes are TRBV27 and TRBJ1-6; 7 bases are shared with TRBD1. Trimming took 7 bases from V and 3 from J; bases not matched to a gene: 6. Germline CDR1 reads MNHEY; CDR2 reads SMNVEV (reference sequence). This CDR3 comprises 15 residues.

The J gene is TRBJ1-1, the V gene TRBV19; 7 bases fit TRBD1. The CDR3 is 16 residues long. The junction had 9 bases not matched to a gene; V was cut back by 4 bases and J by 1 base. CDR1 and CDR2 from the germline V gene are LNHDA and SQIVND (reference sequence). CDR3 residues: CASSSSTGSGNTEAFF. Here the CDR3 DNA reads TGTGCCAGTAGTAGTTCGACAGGGTCGGGGAACACTGAAGCTTTCTTT.

This clone was observed a few times. The CDR3 sequence is CASSFGLGQGNQPQHF. CDR3 in DNA: TGTGCCAGCAGTTTCGGGCTGGGACAGGGGAATCAGCCCCAGCATTTT. The chain recombines TRBV28 with TRBJ1-5, with 10 bases that match TRBD1. Germline CDR1 reads MDHEN; CDR2 reads SYDVKM. Germline trimming cut 3 bases from V and 4 bases from J; bases unmatched to any gene: 6. The length of the CDR3 is 16 residues. Variable domain in full (rest from reference TRBV28 and TRBJ1-5): DVKVTQSSRYLVKRTGEKVFLECVQDMDHENMFWYRQDPGLGLRLIYFSYDVKMKEKGDIPEGYSVSREKKERFSLILESASTNQTSMYLCASSFGLGQGNQPQHFGDGTRLSIL.

This chain connects TRBV30 to TRBJ1-4; 9 positions match TRBD1. CDR3 length equals 15 residues. Trimming removed 4 bases from V and 5 bases from J; junction bases left unmatched: 8. Per the germline V gene, CDR1 is GTSNPN and CDR2 is SVGIG (reference sequence). CDR3 in amino acids: CAWNLPGTGNEKLFF. CDR3 DNA sequence: TGTGCCTGGAATCTACCCGGGACAGGGAATGAAAAACTGTTTTTT.

The V call is TRBV3-1 (or the pseudogene TRBV3-2), the J call TRBJ1-6; D might be TRBD1 (6 bases). Germline V gene sequence: CDR1 LGHDT, CDR2 YNNKEL (reference sequence). Between the trimmed V and J ends, which lost 4 bases and 9 bases, there was a span of 13 bases. The CDR3 consists of 14 residues. The CDR3 reads CASSPQGIPSPLHF. DNA of the CDR3: TGTGCCAGCAGCCCCCAGGGGATCCCTTCACCCCTCCACTTT.

The chain joins TRBV27 to TRBJ2-5; 11 bases are shared with TRBD2. The CDR3 is 19 amino acids. Losses at the gene ends were 5 bases for V and 4 bases for J; bases not matched to a gene: 18. The germline V gene encodes CDR1 MNHEY and CDR2 SMNVEV (reference sequence). CDR3 sequence: CASSPYIRRGTSGGETQYF. The CDR3, as DNA: TGTGCCAGCAGTCCATATATTCGGAGAGGCACTAGCGGGGGAGAGACCCAGTACTTC.

V usage is TRBV4-1 and J usage is TRBJ1-5; D unresolved. Trimming took off 0 bases at V and 9 bases at J, with 15 bases between the two ends. Per the germline V gene, CDR1 is MGHRA and CDR2 is YSYEKL. This CDR3 is built from 15 residues. In nucleotides, the CDR3 is TGCGCCAGCAGCCAAGAAACAAGGGAGATCGGGCCCCAGCATTTT. It encodes CASSQETREIGPQHF.

V usage is TRBV3-1 (or the pseudogene TRBV3-2) and J usage is TRBJ1-2; 7 nucleotides align to TRBD1. The CDR3 spans 14 residues. Germline-derived CDR1 and CDR2 are LGHDT and YNNKEL (reference sequence). J gave up 4 bases and V 1 base, and 3 bases lay outside the gene matches. CDR3 loop: CASSQAGTVYGYTF. CDR3 nucleotide sequence: TGTGCCAGCAGCCAAGCAGGGACAGTCTATGGCTACACCTTC.

This rearrangement joins TRBV5-1 to TRBJ1-3; D gene ambiguous. V lost 0 bases to trimming and J lost 0 bases, with 10 bases between them. From germline, CDR1 is SGHRS and CDR2 YFSETQ. The CDR3 is 16 residues long. The CDR3 spells CASSLGADGSGNTIYF. CDR3 DNA sequence: TGCGCCAGCAGCTTGGGAGCGGATGGCTCTGGAAACACCATATATTTT.

In DNA form, the CDR3 reads TGTGCCACCAGTGACTCCGACAAGGACAATGAGCAGTTCTTC. It specifies CATSDSDKDNEQFF. This chain links TRBV24-1 with TRBJ2-1, with D unclear. V dropped 4 bases and J dropped 5 bases, with 11 bases sitting between them. The CDR3 consists of 14 residues. Germline V gene lookup returns CDR1 KGHDR and CDR2 SFDVKD.

The rearrangement uses TRBV12-3 or TRBV12-4 and TRBJ2-3; weak D call: TRBD2 (5 bases). This CDR3 is 13 amino acids long. Trimming shortened V by 5 bases and J by 2 bases, and 8 bases separated the two germline ends. The CDR3 bases are TGTGCCAGCAGTCACGGGGACACAGATACGCAGTATTTT. Amino acid sequence: CASSHGDTDTQYF.

J is TRBJ1-1 and V is TRBV7-2; no reliable D call. V lost 2 bases, J lost 1 base, and 8 bases lay in between. This CDR3 is built from 14 residues. Germline V gives CDR1 SGHTA, CDR2 FQGNSA. CDR3 coding DNA: TGTGCCAGCAGCTTACTGCTAGGGAACACTGAAGCTTTCTTT. Protein sequence: CASSLLLGNTEAFF.

This clone was detected only once. The J gene is TRBJ2-7, the V gene TRBV27, with 10 positions matching TRBD1. The V and J ends lost 5 bases and 2 bases, in that order; junction bases with no gene match: 6. Looked up from germline, CDR1 is MNHEY and CDR2 is SMNVEV (reference sequence). The CDR3 spans 15 residues. CDR3 coding DNA: TGTGCCAGCAGTCCGGGGACAGGGGTGGCCTACGAGCAGTACTTC. Translated, it gives CASSPGTGVAYEQYF.